These 3 T cell receptor beta chains were all obtained from the same sample, sequenced in a study of OX40 agonist ivuxolimab in advanced cancers. Only in-frame clones appear in the TCRdb table, and some are missing; sequencing was by immunoSEQ multiplex PCR. The repertoire includes some 71,000 clones, 84% of them detected once, and nearly 0.8% sits in the top ten. Here the sequenced sample was CD4+ or CD8+ T cells sorted from blood, taken in a trial of the OX40 agonist ivuxolimab. Receptor source: an adult with an advanced solid tumor such as melanoma, head and neck, liver or kidney cancer.

CDR3 DNA sequence: TGTGCCAGAACCGGGGGGAAGGGAACTTTCTTT. Translated, it gives CARTGGKGTFF. The chain joins TRBV5-3 to TRBJ1-1, with D perhaps matching TRBD1 (5 bases). TRBV5-3 is placed among ORFs of uncertain function. Trimming shortened V by 6 bases and J by 12 bases, and 15 bases separated the two germline ends. The CDR3 runs 11 residues.

The chain has TRBV4-1 and TRBJ2-4, with D unresolved. This CDR3 is 15 amino acids long. Germline V gene sequence: CDR1 MGHRA, CDR2 YSYEKL. The V end lost 1 base, the J end lost 0 bases, and 7 bases lay between the germline ends. The CDR3 nucleotides are TGCGCCAGCAGCCAAGGGGTGGTAGCCAAAAACATTCAGTACTTC. Amino acids: CASSQGVVAKNIQYF.

CDR3 nucleotide sequence: TGTGCCAGCAGCTTAGTTCTCCTGAGCACAGATACGCAGTATTTT. This sequence encodes CASSLVLLSTDTQYF. This sequence joins TRBV7-2 and TRBJ2-3; D is undetermined. The CDR3 runs to 15 residues. The V gene's germline CDR1 is SGHTA and CDR2 FQGNSA. Trimming took 1 base from V and 0 from J, leaving 8 bases between them.